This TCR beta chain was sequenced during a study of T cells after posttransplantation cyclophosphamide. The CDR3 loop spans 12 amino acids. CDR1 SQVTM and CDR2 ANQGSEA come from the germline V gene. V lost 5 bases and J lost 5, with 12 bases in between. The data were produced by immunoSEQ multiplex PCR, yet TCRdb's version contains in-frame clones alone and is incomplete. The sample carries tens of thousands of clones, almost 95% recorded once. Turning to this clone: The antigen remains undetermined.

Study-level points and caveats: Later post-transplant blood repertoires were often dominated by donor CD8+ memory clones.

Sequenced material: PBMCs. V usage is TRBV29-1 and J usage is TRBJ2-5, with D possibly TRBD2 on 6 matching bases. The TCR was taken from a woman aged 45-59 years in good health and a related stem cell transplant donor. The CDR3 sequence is CSVTPGVETQYF. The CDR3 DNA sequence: TGCAGCGTTACCCCGGGGGTCGAGACCCAGTACTTC. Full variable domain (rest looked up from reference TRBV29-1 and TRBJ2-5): SAVISQKPSRDICQRGTSLTIQCQVDSQVTMMFWYRQQPGQSLTLIATANQGSEATYESGFVIDKFPISRPNLTFSTLTVSNMSPEDSSIYLCSVTPGVETQYFGPGTRLLVL.